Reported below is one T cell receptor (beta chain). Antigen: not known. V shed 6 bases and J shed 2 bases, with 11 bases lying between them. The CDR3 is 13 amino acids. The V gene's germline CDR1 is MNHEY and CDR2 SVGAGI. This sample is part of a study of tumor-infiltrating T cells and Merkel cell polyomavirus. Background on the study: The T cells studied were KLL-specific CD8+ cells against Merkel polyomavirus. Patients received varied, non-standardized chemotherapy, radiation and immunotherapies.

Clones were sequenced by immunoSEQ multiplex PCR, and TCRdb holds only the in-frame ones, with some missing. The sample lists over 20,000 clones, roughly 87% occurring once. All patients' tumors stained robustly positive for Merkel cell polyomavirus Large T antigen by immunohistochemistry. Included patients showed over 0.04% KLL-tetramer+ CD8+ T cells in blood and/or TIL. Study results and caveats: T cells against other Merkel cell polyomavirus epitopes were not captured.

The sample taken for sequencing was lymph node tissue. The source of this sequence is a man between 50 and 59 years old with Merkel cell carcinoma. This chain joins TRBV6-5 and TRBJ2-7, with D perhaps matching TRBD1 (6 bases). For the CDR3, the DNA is TGTGCCAGCAGAAACACAGGGACCTACGAGCAGTACTTC. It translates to CASRNTGTYEQYF.